These 29 T cell receptor beta chains originate from one sample sequenced in a study of early T cells in non-severe SARS-CoV-2 infection. From the 5' RACE reads, TCRdb called clonotypes with MiXCR, one entry per CDR3 protein. The top ten hold about 4.8% of the sample, which has 76,000 or so distinct CDR3 sequences, around 11% seen once. The sequenced material came from whole blood. All receptors come from an adult who was a healthcare worker with PCR-confirmed SARS-CoV-2 infection or an uninfected control (not recorded which).

About this clonotype itself: This clone may be a read error of a much larger clone one base away. This chain uses TRBV4-3 with TRBJ1-6; D ambiguous. Trimming took off 0 bases at V and 8 bases at J, with 11 bases between the two ends. This CDR3 is built from 15 residues. Germline V gives CDR1 LGHNA, CDR2 YSLEER. In DNA form, the CDR3 reads TGCGCCAGCAGCCAAGACGGGGTCCTGGATTCACCCCTCCACTTT. This encodes CASSQDGVLDSPLHF.

This rearrangement joins TRBV11-2 to TRBJ2-7; D perhaps matches TRBD1 (5 bases). The length of the CDR3 is 12 residues. The V and J ends lost 5 bases and 1 base respectively, with 6 bases between them. Germline V gene sequence: CDR1 SGHAT, CDR2 FQNNGV. The CDR3 DNA reads TGTGCCAGCAGCAGACAGTCCTACGAGCAGTACTTC. Protein sequence: CASSRQSYEQYF.

V and J are TRBV20-1 and TRBJ2-3; 11 bases line up with TRBD2. In germline, CDR1 is DFQATT, CDR2 SNEGSKA (reference sequence). Trimming at V came to 5 bases and at J to 8 bases, leaving 6 bases not matched to a gene. The CDR3 is made up of 13 amino acids. This CDR3 reads CSASTSGGSTQYF. CDR3 coding DNA: TGCAGTGCTTCTACTAGCGGGGGCTCTACGCAGTATTTT.

This clonotype was picked up many times. The V call is TRBV9, the J call TRBJ2-3; D is perhaps TRBD2 (6 bases). V dropped 3 bases and J dropped 0 bases, with 14 bases sitting between them. The CDR3 sequence is 16 residues long. Germline V CDR1 and CDR2: SGDLS, YYNGEE. CDR3 DNA: TGTGCCAGCAGCGGTAGCGGTGTAGATAGCACAGATACGCAGTATTTT. This translates into CASSGSGVDSTDTQYF.

The sample holds many counts of this clonotype. The V call is TRBV27, the J call TRBJ2-6, with D perhaps TRBD1 (5 bases). Per germline, CDR1 MNHEY and CDR2 SMNVEV (reference sequence). Trimming pared 7 bases from V and 1 base from J, leaving 14 bases between. CDR3 size: 16 residues. CDR3 loop: CASTDRKRSGANVLTF. The CDR3 coding sequence is TGTGCCAGCACCGACAGAAAAAGGTCTGGGGCCAACGTCCTGACTTTC.

This clonotype was seen ten or more times. CDR3 coding DNA: TGTGCTAGTGGTTTGTTGGAGGGATCCTCCTACGAGCAGTACTTC. This sequence encodes CASGLLEGSSYEQYF. The rearrangement joins TRBV12-5 to TRBJ2-7, with a tentative D call TRBD2 (6 bases). This CDR3 has 15 amino acids. Germline-derived CDR1 and CDR2 are LGHNT and FRNRAP. Trimming shortened V by 2 bases and J by 0 bases, and 11 bases separated the two germline ends.

This clonotype was seen once. This may be a read error, as it is one base from a much larger clone. The gene calls are TRBV2 and TRBJ1-2, with 7 bases matching TRBD1. The CDR3 extends over 13 amino acids. The germline gives CDR1 SNHLY, CDR2 FYNNEI. The J segment lost 4 bases and the V segment lost 5 bases, leaving 4 bases of the junction unmatched. The CDR3 is CASSRQGGYGYTF. The CDR3 DNA follows: TGTGCCAGCAGTCGACAGGGAGGCTATGGCTACACCTTC.

The rearrangement links TRBV30 to TRBJ2-7; D might be TRBD1 or TRBD2, each matching 6 bases. This CDR3 contains 13 residues. CDR1 GTSNPN and CDR2 SVGIG come from the germline V gene (reference sequence). The V and J ends lost 6 bases and 7 bases respectively, with 19 bases between them. The CDR3 here is CACGGGTPREQYF. The CDR3 bases are TGTGCCTGCGGAGGGGGAACCCCCCGGGAGCAGTACTTC. Full variable domain (rest looked up from reference TRBV30 and TRBJ2-7): SQTIHQWPATLVQPVGSPLSLECTVEGTSNPNLYWYRQAAGRGLQLLFYSVGIGQISSEVPQNLSASRPQDRQFILSSKKLLLSDSGFYLCACGGGTPREQYFGPGTRLTVT.

This clonotype was seen at least ten times. The chain joins TRBV27 to TRBJ2-1, with D possibly matching TRBD1 (6 bases). Germline V gives CDR1 MNHEY, CDR2 SMNVEV (reference sequence). Trimming cost V 3 bases and J 5 bases, with 11 bases left between them. CDR3 length equals 14 residues. The CDR3 DNA follows: TGTGCCAGCAGTTTCTACAGGGCCGACAATGAGCAGTTCTTC. Its protein product is CASSFYRADNEQFF.

The chain recombines TRBV7-2 with TRBJ2-7; D possibly matches TRBD1 or TRBD2 (6 bases each). The CDR3 spans 15 residues. Germline V lookup: CDR1 SGHTA, CDR2 FQGNSA. V lost 4 bases and J 7 bases, leaving 20 bases between the germline ends. DNA for the CDR3: TGTGCCAGCAGCTCCCAAGTGGGGGGCCGGGAAGAGCAGTACTTC. Translating it yields CASSSQVGGREEQYF.

This clonotype was seen only a few times. The rearrangement uses TRBV29-1 and TRBJ2-5; no clear D. The CDR3 is 12 amino acids. V dropped 4 bases and J dropped 0 bases, with 6 bases sitting between them. Germline values: CDR1 SQVTM, CDR2 ANQGSEA. The CDR3 nucleotides are TGCAGCGTTGCCGGTCACCAAGAGACCCAGTACTTC. Translating gives CSVAGHQETQYF.

The chain combines TRBV3-1 with TRBJ1-5, with a possible D match to TRBD1 (5 bases). V lost 4 bases and J 11 bases, leaving 15 bases between the germline ends. Germline lookup yields CDR1 LGHDT and CDR2 YNNKEL (reference sequence). The CDR3 extends over 13 amino acids. The CDR3 DNA follows: TGTGCCAGCAGCCCGGGGCGGGGATCGGCCCAGCATTTT. Translated, it gives CASSPGRGSAQHF.

This clonotype was observed many times. The chain employs TRBV29-1 and TRBJ2-3, with D possibly TRBD2 on 5 matching bases. V lost 1 base and J 4 bases, leaving 6 bases between the germline ends. Germline lookup yields CDR1 SQVTM and CDR2 ANQGSEA. This CDR3 comprises 12 residues. The CDR3 sequence is CSVEAGSDTQYF. The CDR3 nucleotides read TGCAGCGTTGAAGCGGGGTCAGATACGCAGTATTTT.

This clonotype has ten or more counts. The CDR3 region is CASSQGQGKTYNEQFF. As DNA, the CDR3 is TGTGCCAGCAGCCAAGGACAGGGAAAGACCTACAATGAGCAGTTCTTC. The genes are TRBV4-2 and TRBJ2-1; 7 positions match TRBD1. The CDR3 runs to 16 residues. Germline trimming cut 1 base from V and 2 bases from J; bases unmatched to any gene: 5. Germline CDR1 reads LGHNA; CDR2 reads YNFKEQ.

In its sample, this clonotype was seen a few times. The genes are TRBV19 and TRBJ2-3; possibly TRBD2 for D (6 bases). The CDR3 is 12 residues long. Trimming shortened V by 3 bases and J by 5 bases, and 6 bases separated the two germline ends. Germline CDR1 reads LNHDA; CDR2 reads SQIVND (reference sequence). CDR3 coding DNA: TGTGCCAGTAGTATGGGAGGAGATACGCAGTATTTT. Encoded protein: CASSMGGDTQYF.

V gene TRBV7-6 combines with J gene TRBJ1-3; 8 bases map to TRBD1. The CDR3 has 17 residues. Trimming took 3 bases from V and 0 from J; bases not matched to a gene: 7. Germline-derived CDR1 and CDR2 are SGHVS and FNYEAQ. CDR3 residues: CASSFHRDRNSGNTIYF. The CDR3 DNA follows: TGTGCCAGCAGCTTCCACCGGGACAGGAACTCTGGAAACACCATATATTTT.

In its sample, this clonotype was seen many times. The rearrangement uses TRBV6-1 and TRBJ2-5; 10 bases align to TRBD1. The V and J ends lost 2 bases and 5 bases, in that order; junction bases with no gene match: 5. This CDR3 has 15 residues. From germline, CDR1 is MNHNS and CDR2 SASEGT. The CDR3: CASSESTGGWETQYF. The CDR3 region has the DNA TGTGCCAGCAGTGAATCGACAGGGGGCTGGGAGACCCAGTACTTC.

The chain couples TRBV12-3 or TRBV12-4 to TRBJ2-3; TRBD2 agrees at 8 bases. The CDR3 has 16 amino acids. The V segment lost 3 bases and the J segment 4 bases; nucleotides outside the gene matches: 9. CDR3 protein: CASSFPGGAVPDTQYF. CDR3 nucleotides: TGTGCCAGCAGTTTCCCCGGGGGGGCTGTGCCAGATACGCAGTATTTT.

In DNA form, the CDR3 reads TGTGCCAGCAGCCAAGGGTGGGAGCAGTACTTC. Residues: CASSQGWEQYF. The chain couples TRBV3-1 to TRBJ2-7; D is unresolved. From germline, CDR1 is LGHDT and CDR2 YNNKEL (reference sequence). Trimming took off 1 base at V and 7 bases at J, with 5 bases between the two ends. This CDR3 has 11 amino acids.

V is TRBV7-9 and J is TRBJ2-4; the match to TRBD1 covers 8 bases. The CDR3 covers 15 residues. The trim removed 5 bases at V and 8 bases at J, leaving 11 bases unmatched. Germline V gives CDR1 SEHNR, CDR2 FQNEAQ (reference sequence). In DNA form, the CDR3 reads TGTGCCAGCAGCCGTAGACAGGGGCCCACAGACATTCAGTACTTC. Protein: CASSRRQGPTDIQYF. Looking up the rest from reference TRBV7-9 and TRBJ2-4 gives the full variable domain: DTGVSQNPRHKITKRGQNVTFRCDPISEHNRLYWYRQTLGQGPEFLTYFQNEAQLEKSRLLSDRFSAERPKGSFSTLEIQRTEQGDSAMYLCASSRRQGPTDIQYFGAGTRLSVL.

The rearrangement joins TRBV14 to TRBJ2-7; D remains ambiguous. Looked up from germline, CDR1 is SGHDN and CDR2 is FVKESK. The CDR3 spans 12 residues. V was trimmed by 8 bases and J by 5 bases, leaving 13 bases between them. CDR3 in amino acids: CASREGDHEQYF. In nucleotides, the CDR3 is TGTGCCAGCCGCGAAGGAGACCACGAGCAGTACTTC.

This clonotype was counted ten times or more. The J gene is TRBJ1-2, the V gene TRBV7-3, with 10 bases matching TRBD1. Germline V gene data show CDR1 as SGHTA and CDR2 as FQGTGA. V lost 2 bases and J lost 6; bases outside the gene matches: 0. This CDR3 spans 13 amino acids. The CDR3 DNA reads as TGTGCCAGCAGCTTAGGGACAGGGGATGGCTACACCTTC. Translated: CASSLGTGDGYTF.

This sequence joins TRBV4-1 and TRBJ1-6, with 9 bases aligning to TRBD1. J was trimmed by 8 bases and V by 3 bases; bases with no gene match: 5. The CDR3 covers 15 residues. Per the germline V gene, CDR1 is MGHRA and CDR2 is YSYEKL. DNA for the CDR3: TGCGCCAGCAGCCAGAGGACAGGGGCAGATTCACCCCTCCACTTT. This gives the protein CASSQRTGADSPLHF.

The rearrangement uses TRBV7-8 and TRBJ2-6; D may be TRBD1 (5 bases). The ends were cut back, 4 bases at V and 0 bases at J, with 7 bases in the middle. The CDR3 spans 15 residues. Germline CDR1 SGHVS, CDR2 FQNEAQ. CDR3 nucleotide sequence: TGTGCCAGCAGCTACGACAGCTCTGGGGCCAACGTCCTGACTTTC. Its protein is CASSYDSSGANVLTF.

This clonotype was recorded a few times. The chain combines TRBV4-1 with TRBJ2-1; 8 bases match TRBD1. The germline gives CDR1 MGHRA, CDR2 YSYEKL. This CDR3 contains 15 residues. V lost 1 base, J lost 3 bases, and 2 bases stayed unmatched. CDR3 protein: CASSQAGGNYNEQFF. The CDR3 bases are TGCGCCAGCAGCCAAGCAGGGGGCAACTACAATGAGCAGTTCTTC.

This clonotype has only a few counts. The V and J genes are TRBV6-2 or TRBV6-3 and TRBJ1-4; 10 positions agree with TRBD1. After removal of 2 bases from V and 7 bases from J, the junction contained 4 bases not matched to a gene. Germline V gives CDR1 MNHEY, CDR2 SVGEGT. The CDR3 consists of 15 residues. The CDR3, as DNA: TGTGCCAGCAGTTACGGGGGACAGGGGACTGAAAAACTGTTTTTT. This codes for CASSYGGQGTEKLFF.

The rearrangement joins TRBV29-1 to TRBJ1-3; the D gene is possibly TRBD1 (6 bases). Per germline, CDR1 SQVTM and CDR2 ANQGSEA. This CDR3 contains 14 residues. The ends were cut back, 7 bases at V and 0 bases at J, with 13 bases in the middle. CDR3 in DNA: TGCAGCGCCGAGGGGGAATACTCTGGAAACACCATATATTTT. This encodes CSAEGEYSGNTIYF.

The sample holds a few counts of this clonotype. The rearrangement links TRBV6-5 to TRBJ2-7, with D possibly being TRBD1 (6 bases). The CDR3 extends over 14 amino acids. V lost 4 bases, J lost 0 bases, and 10 bases lay in between. Looked up from germline, CDR1 is MNHEY and CDR2 is SVGAGI. The CDR3 is CASSFTGPSYEQYF. The CDR3 DNA reads as TGTGCCAGCAGTTTTACAGGGCCCTCCTACGAGCAGTACTTC.

The sample holds a few counts of this clonotype. This chain links TRBV5-5 with TRBJ1-1, with 10 bases that match TRBD1. CDR1 and CDR2 (germline): SGHKS, YYEKEE (reference sequence). This CDR3 has 16 amino acids. J lost 0 bases, V lost 0 bases, and 2 bases had no gene match. CDR3 in DNA: TGTGCCAGCAGCTTGGGGGACAGGGGTGTGAACACTGAAGCTTTCTTT. Protein sequence: CASSLGDRGVNTEAFF.